This T cell receptor (beta chain) emerged from a study of cytomegalovirus exposure and HLA in healthy donors. Primers included in the PCR were 60 Vbeta and 13 Jbeta primers. Generated by immunoSEQ multiplex PCR, the TCRdb table keeps only in-frame clones and is missing some. The sample lists roughly 100,000 clones, 77% occurring once. The germline V and J ends were trimmed by 4 bases and 0 bases, with 12 bases remaining between them. CDR1 MNHEY and CDR2 SVGAGI come from the germline V gene. This CDR3 comprises 15 residues. The sequence came from a middle-aged woman in good health and CMV-seropositive. This chain uses TRBV6-5 with TRBJ1-1, with a tentative D call TRBD1 (5 bases). The sequencing sample was made of PBMCs. In DNA form, the CDR3 reads TGTGCCAGCAGTTGGAACAGGCGGATGAACACTGAAGCTTTCTTT. This codes for CASSWNRRMNTEAFF.